The 24 T cell receptor beta chains reported below all come from one sample, sequenced in a study of blood T cell repertoires in COVID-19. The data were produced by immunoSEQ multiplex PCR, yet TCRdb's version contains in-frame clones alone and is incomplete. The data show roughly 160,000 clones, with approximately 85% seen just once and 6.9% held by the top ten. Sequencing was done on a sample of peripheral blood. The receptor source for this set is an elderly man with COVID-19, enrolled during active disease.

This chain joins TRBV6-6 and TRBJ2-1; 8 bases are shared with TRBD1. The CDR3 has 14 residues. Trimming took 7 bases from V and 8 from J; bases not matched to a gene: 10. CDR1 and CDR2 from the germline V gene are MNHNY and SVGAGI (reference sequence). CDR3 protein: CASKRPGQGDEQFF. CDR3 DNA: TGTGCCAGCAAACGACCCGGACAGGGCGATGAGCAGTTCTTC.

The chain has TRBV3-1 (or the pseudogene TRBV3-2) and TRBJ1-4, with TRBD1 as a possible D gene (5 bases). CDR1 is LGHDT and CDR2 is YNNKEL in the germline V gene (reference sequence). The CDR3 is 15 amino acids. The V gene lost 7 bases and the J gene lost 6 bases, with 18 bases spanning the gap. CDR3 in DNA: TGTGCCAGCACCTCAAGCCAAAGGGGCGATGAAAAACTGTTTTTT. Its translation is CASTSSQRGDEKLFF.

This chain joins TRBV4-3 and TRBJ2-1, with 8 bases lining up with TRBD2. The CDR3 runs to 14 residues. The V segment lost 0 bases and the J segment 6 bases; nucleotides outside the gene matches: 1. CDR1 LGHNA and CDR2 YSLEER come from the germline V gene. CDR3 amino acids: CASSQEGTSNEQFF. CDR3 bases: TGCGCCAGCAGCCAAGAAGGGACTAGCAATGAGCAGTTCTTC.

This clone was detected once. V is TRBV9 and J is TRBJ2-5; 9 bases match TRBD1. J gave up 4 bases and V 0 bases, and 7 bases lay outside the gene matches. CDR3 size: 16 residues. Germline V lookup: CDR1 SGDLS, CDR2 YYNGEE. For the CDR3, the DNA is TGTGCCAGCAGCGTAGGGACAGGACAGGGGAGAGAGACCCAGTACTTC. Amino acid sequence: CASSVGTGQGRETQYF.

The chain is built from TRBV5-5 and TRBJ1-1, with D possibly matching TRBD1 (6 bases). The germline gives CDR1 SGHKS, CDR2 YYEKEE (reference sequence). V was clipped by 4 bases and J by 4 bases, with 17 bases between them. The CDR3 contains 15 residues. CDR3 in amino acids: CASSPQGMGFTEAFF. The CDR3 nucleotides read TGTGCCAGCAGCCCACAGGGTATGGGATTCACTGAAGCTTTCTTT.

The chain has TRBV4-1 and TRBJ1-6; TRBD1 agrees at 9 bases. The CDR3 has 16 residues. The V gene's germline CDR1 is MGHRA and CDR2 YSYEKL. V lost 4 bases, J lost 13 bases, and 14 bases stayed unmatched. The CDR3 sequence is CASSLTMRTGVNPLHF. The CDR3 DNA follows: TGCGCCAGCAGCCTCACCATGAGGACAGGGGTTAACCCCCTCCACTTT.

The rearrangement links TRBV4-3 to TRBJ1-1; no clear D gene. The CDR3 is made up of 15 amino acids. Germline V gives CDR1 LGHNA, CDR2 YSLEER. The ends were cut back, 1 base at V and 3 bases at J, with 12 bases in the middle. Here the CDR3 reads CASSQVGLSDTEAFF. CDR3 coding DNA: TGCGCCAGCAGCCAAGTCGGTTTGTCGGACACTGAAGCTTTCTTT.

The chain couples TRBV11-2 to TRBJ2-3; D may be TRBD2 (5 bases). The germline V gene has CDR1 SGHAT and CDR2 FQNNGV. The CDR3 spans 14 residues. V was cut by 0 bases and J by 4 bases, with 8 bases left in between. CDR3 sequence reads: CASSLERAADTQYF. Here the CDR3 DNA reads TGTGCCAGCAGCTTAGAGAGGGCAGCAGATACGCAGTATTTT.

V and J are TRBV15 and TRBJ2-7; TRBD1 matches at 7 bases. J gave up 7 bases and V 8 bases, and 11 bases lay outside the gene matches. This CDR3 has 13 amino acids. CDR1 LNHNV and CDR2 YYDKDF come from the germline V gene (reference sequence). This CDR3 reads CATSVGTAEEQYF. The CDR3, as DNA: TGTGCCACCTCTGTGGGGACAGCGGAAGAGCAGTACTTC. The full variable domain, rest sourced from reference TRBV15 and TRBJ2-7, is DAMVIQNPRYQVTQFGKPVTLSCSQTLNHNVMYWYQQKSSQAPKLLFHYYDKDFNNEADTPDNFQSRRPNTSFCFLDIRSPGLGDTAMYLCATSVGTAEEQYFGPGTRLTVT.

The sample holds one count of this clone. The CDR3 spells CASSSPTGPEAFF. The CDR3 nucleotides are TGTGCCAGCAGTTCCCCTACAGGCCCTGAAGCTTTCTTT. V gene TRBV28 combines with J gene TRBJ1-1; D is perhaps TRBD1 (5 bases). V was shortened by 4 bases and J by 6 bases, with 12 bases between the two germline ends. This CDR3 has 13 amino acids. Per germline, CDR1 MDHEN and CDR2 SYDVKM.

V gene TRBV7-8 combines with J gene TRBJ1-2; D may be TRBD1 (6 bases). Deletions cut 3 bases from V and 8 bases from J, with 16 bases between. Germline CDR1 and CDR2: SGHVS and FQNEAQ. The CDR3 covers 14 residues. The CDR3 reads CASSFVQGVGGYTF. DNA for the CDR3: TGTGCCAGCAGCTTCGTACAGGGCGTAGGCGGCTACACCTTC. The complete variable domain, with remaining parts taken from reference TRBV7-8 and TRBJ1-2, reads GAGVSQSPRYKVAKRGQDVALRCDPISGHVSLFWYQQALGQGPEFLTYFQNEAQLDKSGLPSDRFFAERPEGSVSTLKIQRTQQEDSAVYLCASSFVQGVGGYTFGSGTRLTVV.

This sequence joins TRBV7-2 and TRBJ2-4; D might be TRBD2 (6 bases). The germline V gene encodes CDR1 SGHTA and CDR2 FQGNSA. This CDR3 comprises 14 residues. V shed 3 bases and J shed 1 base, with 7 bases lying between them. CDR3 DNA: TGTGCCAGCAGCTTTGGGGGGGCCAAAAACATTCAGTACTTC. Protein sequence: CASSFGGAKNIQYF.

The chain is built from TRBV5-1 and TRBJ1-4; tentatively, D is TRBD1 (6 bases). The germline gives CDR1 SGHRS, CDR2 YFSETQ. The ends were cut back, 2 bases at V and 4 bases at J, with 12 bases in the middle. The CDR3 is made up of 15 amino acids. In DNA form, the CDR3 reads TGCGCCAGCAGCTTTGGTAGAGGGGGTAATGAAAAACTGTTTTTT. This codes for CASSFGRGGNEKLFF.

This chain joins TRBV5-8 and TRBJ2-5, with 7 bases identical to TRBD1. V lost 5 bases and J lost 6; bases outside the gene matches: 4. The CDR3 spans 12 residues. Germline CDR1 is SGHTS and CDR2 is YDEGEE. DNA of the CDR3: TGTGCCAGCAGTCGGGACAGTAAGACCCAGTACTTC. It codes for CASSRDSKTQYF.

V is TRBV27 and J is TRBJ1-1; D gene uncertain. V was cut by 7 bases and J by 0 bases, with 15 bases left in between. The CDR3 contains 15 residues. The V gene's germline CDR1 is MNHEY and CDR2 SMNVEV (reference sequence). The CDR3, as DNA: TGTGCCAGCATCACAGATCAGCCAATGAACACTGAAGCTTTCTTT. Protein: CASITDQPMNTEAFF.

This chain links TRBV10-3 with TRBJ2-5; D gene ambiguous. Between the trimmed V and J ends, which lost 2 bases and 2 bases, there was a span of 9 bases. This CDR3 region has 14 residues. Germline V lookup: CDR1 ENHRY, CDR2 SYGVKD. The CDR3 DNA sequence: TGTGCCATCAGTGAGCCCCAGGTGCAAGAGACCCAGTACTTC. Its translation is CAISEPQVQETQYF.

The sample holds one count of this clone. This sample includes further DNA sequences coding for the same CDR3. The V gene is TRBV11-3, the J gene TRBJ2-7; 7 nucleotides agree with TRBD1. Germline V gene data show CDR1 as SGHNT and CDR2 as YENEEA. V trimming: 0 bases; J trimming: 7 bases; junction bases outside the gene matches: 3. This CDR3 is built from 13 residues. CDR3 DNA: TGTGCCAGCAGCTTAGATCGGGACAGAGAGCAGTACTTC. It translates to CASSLDRDREQYF.

This chain links TRBV7-9 with TRBJ2-7; 11 bases are shared with TRBD1. The V and J ends lost 4 bases and 4 bases, in that order; junction bases with no gene match: 3. Germline V CDR1 and CDR2: SEHNR, FQNEAQ (reference sequence). The CDR3 length is 14 residues. Here the CDR3 DNA reads TGTGCCAGCAGCTCGGGGACAGGGGGATACGAGCAGTACTTC. It yields the protein CASSSGTGGYEQYF. The complete variable domain, with remaining parts taken from reference TRBV7-9 and TRBJ2-7, reads DTGVSQNPRHKITKRGQNVTFRCDPISEHNRLYWYRQTLGQGPEFLTYFQNEAQLEKSRLLSDRFSAERPKGSFSTLEIQRTEQGDSAMYLCASSSGTGGYEQYFGPGTRLTVT.

The CDR3 bases are TGTGCCAGCAGCTTAGCGTGGGGGACAGGTACCTACGAGCAGTACTTC. Protein: CASSLAWGTGTYEQYF. The chain is built from TRBV7-2 and TRBJ2-7, with 8 bases aligning to TRBD1. The CDR3 is 16 residues long. Germline V gene sequence: CDR1 SGHTA, CDR2 FQGNSA. The trim removed 0 bases at V and 2 bases at J, leaving 6 bases unmatched. The full variable domain, completed using reference TRBV7-2 and TRBJ2-7, is GAGVSQSPSNKVTEKGKDVELRCDPISGHTALYWYRQSLGQGLEFLIYFQGNSAPDKSGLPSDRFSAERTGGSVSTLTIQRTQQEDSAVYLCASSLAWGTGTYEQYFGPGTRLTVT.

V and J are TRBV19 and TRBJ1-1, with D uncertain. The CDR3 spans 13 residues. The germline V gene encodes CDR1 LNHDA and CDR2 SQIVND (reference sequence). The V end was cut by 2 bases, the J end by 5 bases, with 9 bases between. The chain's CDR3 is CASSINSRTEAFF. CDR3 in DNA: TGTGCCAGTAGTATAAATAGCAGAACTGAAGCTTTCTTT.

This chain uses TRBV5-1 with TRBJ1-4; TRBD1 matches 7 bases. The J segment lost 5 bases and the V segment lost 3 bases, leaving 4 bases of the junction unmatched. The CDR3 extends over 14 amino acids. Germline V CDR1 and CDR2: SGHRS, YFSETQ. In DNA form, the CDR3 reads TGCGCCAGCAGCTACACGACAGGGAATGAAAAACTGTTTTTT. Its translation: CASSYTTGNEKLFF.

The gene calls are TRBV19 and TRBJ1-1; perhaps TRBD1 as D (5 bases). The CDR3 spans 12 residues. Looked up from germline, CDR1 is LNHDA and CDR2 is SQIVND (reference sequence). Trimming took off 8 bases at V and 1 base at J, with 8 bases between the two ends. The DNA for the CDR3 is TGTGCCAGTTTCGACAGGAACACTGAAGCTTTCTTT. It codes for CASFDRNTEAFF.

The rearrangement links TRBV7-2 to TRBJ2-1, with D maybe TRBD2 (6 bases). In germline, CDR1 is SGHTA, CDR2 FQGNSA. The CDR3 totals 14 residues. V was pared by 2 bases and J by 8 bases, with 13 bases between. CDR3 sequence (DNA): TGTGCCAGCAGCTTAACGGGAGCCGGGGATGAGCAGTTCTTC. Amino acid sequence: CASSLTGAGDEQFF.

The CDR3 nucleotides read TGTGCCAGCAGCTCTACAGGCTACTATGGCTACACCTTC. It codes for CASSSTGYYGYTF. This rearrangement joins TRBV2 to TRBJ1-2, with a weak D call TRBD1 (5 bases). The germline CDR1 and CDR2 sequences are SNHLY and FYNNEI. This CDR3 spans 13 amino acids. Trimming left V 6 bases short and J 3 bases short, with 11 bases between.